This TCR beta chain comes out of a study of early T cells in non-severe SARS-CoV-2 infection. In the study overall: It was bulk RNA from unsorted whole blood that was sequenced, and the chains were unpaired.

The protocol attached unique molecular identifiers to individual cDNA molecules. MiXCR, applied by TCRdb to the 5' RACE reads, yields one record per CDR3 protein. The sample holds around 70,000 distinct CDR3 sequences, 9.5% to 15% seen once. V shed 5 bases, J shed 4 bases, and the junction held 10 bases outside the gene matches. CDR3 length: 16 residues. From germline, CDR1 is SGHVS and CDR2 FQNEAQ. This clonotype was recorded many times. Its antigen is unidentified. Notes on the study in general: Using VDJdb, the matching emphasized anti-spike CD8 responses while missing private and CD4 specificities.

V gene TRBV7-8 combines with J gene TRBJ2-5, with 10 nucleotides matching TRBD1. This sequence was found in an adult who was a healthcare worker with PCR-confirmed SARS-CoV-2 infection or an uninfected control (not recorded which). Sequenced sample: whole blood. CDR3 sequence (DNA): TGTGCCAGCAGCGGACTTGGGACAGGGGCGAGAGAGACCCAGTACTTC. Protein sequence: CASSGLGTGARETQYF.